The 13 T cell receptor beta chains reported below all come from one sample, sequenced in a study of CD8 T cells in ankylosing spondylitis. Study observations and caveats: Blood from ankylosing spondylitis patients appeared to carry a characteristic roughly eight-variant TCR beta motif.

TCRdb re-called the 5' RACE reads with MiXCR, one entry per CDR3 protein. The table has 450,000 or so distinct CDR3 sequences, 25% to 30% seen once; the top ten hold roughly 0.8%. No antigen has been identified for these receptors. Sequencing was performed on blood, either unsorted or a sorted T cell fraction (not recorded which). The source is a male donor with ankylosing spondylitis.

This clonotype came up a few times. CDR3 sequence reads: CATSPGTSWDEQFF. The CDR3 DNA reads TGTGCCACCAGCCCCGGGACCAGTTGGGATGAGCAGTTCTTC. The chain is built from TRBV15 and TRBJ2-1; TRBD1 or TRBD2 may be the D gene (5 bases each). V lost 5 bases to trimming and J lost 8 bases, with 16 bases between them. Germline V gene data show CDR1 as LNHNV and CDR2 as YYDKDF (reference sequence). The CDR3 extends over 14 amino acids.

This clonotype was seen a single time. The rearrangement uses TRBV29-1 and TRBJ2-1; perhaps TRBD2 as D (5 bases). The V end was cut by 7 bases, the J end by 1 base, with 8 bases between. The CDR3 spans 12 residues. CDR1 and CDR2 (germline): SQVTM, ANQGSEA. In nucleotides, the CDR3 is TGCAGCGGGACTTTTTCCTACAATGAGCAGTTCTTC. Its translation: CSGTFSYNEQFF.

V and J are TRBV3-1 and TRBJ1-6, with TRBD1 matching over 8 bases. V shed 5 bases, J shed 7 bases, and the junction held 4 bases outside the gene matches. Germline CDR1 reads LGHDT; CDR2 reads YNNKEL (reference sequence). The CDR3 has 14 residues. CDR3 nucleotide sequence: TGTGCCAGCAGCGGCTGGACAGGGAATTCACCCCTCCACTTT. Translation: CASSGWTGNSPLHF.

Only a few counts were recorded for this clonotype. The chain uses TRBV29-1 and TRBJ2-1; D may be TRBD1 (6 bases). The CDR3 has 14 amino acids. V was trimmed by 5 bases and J by 0 bases, leaving 11 bases between them. From germline, CDR1 is SQVTM and CDR2 ANQGSEA. The CDR3 reads CSVTQGSSYNEQFF. CDR3 DNA: TGCAGCGTTACGCAGGGGAGCTCCTACAATGAGCAGTTCTTC.

This clonotype has only a few counts. V usage is TRBV10-3 and J usage is TRBJ1-6; 10 bases fit TRBD1. The CDR3 spans 15 residues. V lost 4 bases, J lost 6 bases, and 3 bases stayed unmatched. The germline V gene encodes CDR1 ENHRY and CDR2 SYGVKD. The CDR3 nucleotides read TGTGCCATCAGTGTTGACAGGGGGCTTAATTCACCCCTCCACTTT. Translation: CAISVDRGLNSPLHF.

There are a few counts of this clonotype. The V gene is TRBV7-2, the J gene TRBJ1-6; no clear D gene. V was pared by 1 base and J by 9 bases, with 7 bases between. The CDR3 is 13 amino acids. Germline V CDR1 and CDR2: SGHTA, FQGNSA. The CDR3 sequence: CASSLVFSSPLHF. The CDR3 DNA reads as TGTGCCAGCAGCTTAGTCTTCAGTTCACCCCTCCACTTT.

This chain links TRBV5-1 with TRBJ1-2, with D uncertain. Germline CDR1 SGHRS, CDR2 YFSETQ. The length of the CDR3 is 14 residues. V was trimmed by 3 bases and J by 1 base, leaving 10 bases between them. The CDR3 loop is CASSSVRDNYGYTF. In DNA form, the CDR3 reads TGCGCCAGCAGCTCCGTAAGGGATAACTATGGCTACACCTTC.

This clonotype was counted only a few times. V and J are TRBV29-1 and TRBJ2-1; D might be TRBD2 (6 bases). In germline, CDR1 is SQVTM, CDR2 ANQGSEA. This CDR3 region has 13 residues. Trimming left V 7 bases short and J 1 base short, with 11 bases between. The CDR3 protein is CSGGLQSYNEQFF. The CDR3 region has the DNA TGCAGCGGGGGACTCCAATCCTACAATGAGCAGTTCTTC.

The chain employs TRBV2 and TRBJ2-5; D gene unclear. CDR1 and CDR2 from the germline V gene are SNHLY and FYNNEI. This CDR3 is built from 14 residues. The V end was cut by 4 bases, the J end by 1 base, with 10 bases between. In nucleotides, the CDR3 is TGTGCCAGCAGTGCGTACGCCGTCCAAGAGACCCAGTACTTC. This encodes CASSAYAVQETQYF.

V is TRBV20-1 and J is TRBJ2-3; no clear D. Germline CDR1 DFQATT, CDR2 SNEGSKA (reference sequence). The CDR3 has 16 residues. V was trimmed by 6 bases and J by 2 bases, leaving 21 bases between them. CDR3 DNA sequence: TGCAGTGCCAACACCCCCTTTACACCCTCCACAGATACGCAGTATTTT. Translating gives CSANTPFTPSTDTQYF.

The V call is TRBV20-1, the J call TRBJ2-7; D is tentatively TRBD1 or TRBD2 (7 bases each). Germline values: CDR1 DFQATT, CDR2 SNEGSKA (reference sequence). The CDR3 sequence is 15 residues long. Deletions cut 5 bases from V and 4 bases from J, with 21 bases between. CDR3 DNA: TGCAGTGCTCGAAGGGGGCGGGGAGGGGTATACGAGCAGTACTTC. Translation: CSARRGRGGVYEQYF.

This clonotype was seen only a few times. The chain joins TRBV7-8 to TRBJ2-1; D perhaps matches TRBD1 (5 bases). V gave up 0 bases and J gave up 9 bases, with 15 bases separating them. This CDR3 is 15 amino acids long. Germline loops: CDR1 SGHVS, CDR2 FQNEAQ. CDR3 DNA sequence: TGTGCCAGCAGCTTAGCCGGTAGCCCTCAGGGTGAGCAGTTCTTC. The encoded protein is CASSLAGSPQGEQFF.

This clonotype was seen more than once but under ten times. The gene calls are TRBV5-1 and TRBJ1-2; D gene uncertain. The length of the CDR3 is 14 residues. V was shortened by 0 bases and J by 2 bases, with 8 bases between the two germline ends. The germline CDR1 and CDR2 sequences are SGHRS and YFSETQ. CDR3 sequence (DNA): TGCGCCAGCAGCTTGGACGGGAGAAACTATGGCTACACCTTC. Protein sequence: CASSLDGRNYGYTF.